What follows describes a single T cell receptor (beta chain). The antigen is not known. Germline V gene lookup returns CDR1 SGDLS and CDR2 YYNGEE. The CDR3 spans 18 residues. Trimming at V came to 3 bases and at J to 4 bases, leaving 11 bases not matched to a gene. Each replicate PCR on the sorted subsets used 150 to 200 ng DNA (around 30,000 T cell genomes). Sequencing used immunoSEQ multiplex PCR; TCRdb keeps in-frame clones, though not all of them. The sample lists some 2,100,000 clones, 93% occurring once. Terminally differentiated effector memory CD45RA+ cells were left out of the naive CD8 fraction, which was CD45RO-negative and positively selected for CCR7. Every donor, a Caucasian adult, lived in Nashville, Tennessee. The sample belongs to a study of shared clonotypes between healthy human individuals. Points from the study as a whole: On the whole, naive subsets had larger estimated richness than memory subsets had. Among donors, the sharing of clonotypes was expected to be influenced by sequencing depth.

V and J are TRBV9 and TRBJ2-1; 12 bases fit TRBD2. This TCR came from a man younger than 35 in good health. Some clones in this sample may be carry-over from other donors' samples. Sequencing input: naive CD8+ T cells from PBMCs. The CDR3 coding sequence is TGTGCCAGCAGCGAGGCCCGTCTAGCGGGAGGGCCGTACAATGAGCAGTTCTTC. This encodes CASSEARLAGGPYNEQFF.